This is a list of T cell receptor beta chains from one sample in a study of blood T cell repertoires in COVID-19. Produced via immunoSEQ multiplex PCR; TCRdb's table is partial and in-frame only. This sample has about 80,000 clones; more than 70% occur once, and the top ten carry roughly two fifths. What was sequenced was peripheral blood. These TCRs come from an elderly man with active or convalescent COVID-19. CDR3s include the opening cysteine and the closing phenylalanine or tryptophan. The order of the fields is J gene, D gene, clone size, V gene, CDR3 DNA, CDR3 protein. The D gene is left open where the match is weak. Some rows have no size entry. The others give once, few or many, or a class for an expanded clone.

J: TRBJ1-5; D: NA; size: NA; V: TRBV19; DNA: TGTGCCAGTAGCCCCGGGGGTGATCAGCCCCAGCATTTT; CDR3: CASSPGGDQPQHF
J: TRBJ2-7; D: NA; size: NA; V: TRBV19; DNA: TGTGCCAGTAGTATACGGCGGGACTCCTACGAGCAGTACTTC; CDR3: CASSIRRDSYEQYF
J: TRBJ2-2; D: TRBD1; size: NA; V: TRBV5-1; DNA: TGCGCCAGCAGCTTGCGGTCACAGGGGGCAACGGGGGAGCTGTTTTTT; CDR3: CASSLRSQGATGELFF
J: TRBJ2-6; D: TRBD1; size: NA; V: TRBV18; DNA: TGTGCCAGCTGCAGACAGGGGAGTCCTGGGGCCAACGTCCTGACTTTC; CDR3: CASCRQGSPGANVLTF
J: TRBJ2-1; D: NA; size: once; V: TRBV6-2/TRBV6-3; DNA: TGTGCCAGCAGTCCCCCGCTCCCCTTAGACAATGAGCAGTTCTTC; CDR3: CASSPPLPLDNEQFF
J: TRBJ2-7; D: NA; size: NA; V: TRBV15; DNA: TGTGCCACCAGCAGAACAGGGGGGGACGAGCAGTACTTC; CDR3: CATSRTGGDEQYF
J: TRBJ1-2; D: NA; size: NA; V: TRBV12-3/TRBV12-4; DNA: TGTGCCAGCACCCAATCGGGCTATGGCTACACCTTC; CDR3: CASTQSGYGYTF
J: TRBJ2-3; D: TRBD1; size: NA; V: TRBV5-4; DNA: TGTGCCAGCAGCGTGAACAACGGCGGGACAGGGGGGCATACGCAGTATTTT; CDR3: CASSVNNGGTGGHTQYF
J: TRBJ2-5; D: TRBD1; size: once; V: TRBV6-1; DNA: TGTGCCAGCAGTGAAGCTGCCAGGGGGCAAGAGACCCAGTACTTC; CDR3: CASSEAARGQETQYF
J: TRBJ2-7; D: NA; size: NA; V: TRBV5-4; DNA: TGTGCCAGCAGCCCCGAGCGGGTATCCTACTACGAGCAGTACTTC; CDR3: CASSPERVSYYEQYF
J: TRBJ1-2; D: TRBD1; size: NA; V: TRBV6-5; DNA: TGTGCCACCGTGGGCAGGGGGAATCGGGGCTATGGCTACACCTTC; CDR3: CATVGRGNRGYGYTF
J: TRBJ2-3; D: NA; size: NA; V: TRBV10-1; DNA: TGCGCCAGCAGTGAGTCATCGGCGGGGGCTAGCACAGATACGCAGTATTTT; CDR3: CASSESSAGASTDTQYF
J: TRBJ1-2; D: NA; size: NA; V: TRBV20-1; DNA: TGCAGTGCTAGTCCTCTAGGGGGGGTATTACGTGGCTACACCTTC; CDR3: CSASPLGGVLRGYTF
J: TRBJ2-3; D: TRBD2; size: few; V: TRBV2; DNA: TGTGCCAGCGGCGAGGGACTAAGCACAGATACGCAGTATTTT; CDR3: CASGEGLSTDTQYF
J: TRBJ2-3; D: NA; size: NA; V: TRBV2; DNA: TGTGCCAGCAGTGAAGTGATATGGACTGAAACGCAGTATTTT; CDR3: CASSEVIWTETQYF
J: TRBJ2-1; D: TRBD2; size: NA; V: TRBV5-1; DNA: TGCGCCAGCAGCTCCTCTAGCGGGAGGTACAATGAGCAGTTCTTC; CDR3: CASSSSSGRYNEQFF
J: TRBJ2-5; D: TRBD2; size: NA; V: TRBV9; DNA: TGTGCCAGCAGCGTAGCCAGCTGCGGGGGGGCCCGGGAGACCCAGTACTTC; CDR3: CASSVASCGGARETQYF
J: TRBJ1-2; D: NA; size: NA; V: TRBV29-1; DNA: TGCAGCGTTGAAAGGCAGACCGTAACTATGTGGACCTTC; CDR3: CSVERQTVTMWTF
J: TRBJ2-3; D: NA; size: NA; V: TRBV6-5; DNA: TGTGCCTGTAACTCGGGGTTCACAGATACGCAGTATTTT; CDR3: CACNSGFTDTQYF
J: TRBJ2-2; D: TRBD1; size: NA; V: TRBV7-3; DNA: TGTGCCAGCAGCGCGACAGGGTCCACCGGGGAGCTGTTTTTT; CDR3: CASSATGSTGELFF
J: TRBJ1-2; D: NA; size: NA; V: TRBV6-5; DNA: TGTGCCAGCAGTTACTACAGTAACTATGGCTACACCTTC; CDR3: CASSYYSNYGYTF
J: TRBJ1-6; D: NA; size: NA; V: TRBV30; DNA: TGTGCCTGGGGAGCCTTACAGGGATATGACGATAATTCACCCCTCCACTTT; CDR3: CAWGALQGYDDNSPLHF
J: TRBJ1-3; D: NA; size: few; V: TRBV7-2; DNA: TGTGCCAGCAGCTTCCTTTCGGGAAACACCATATATTTT; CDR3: CASSFLSGNTIYF
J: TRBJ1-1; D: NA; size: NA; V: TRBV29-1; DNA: TGCAGCGTTTTAGTCACGAACACTGAAGCTTTCTTT; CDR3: CSVLVTNTEAFF
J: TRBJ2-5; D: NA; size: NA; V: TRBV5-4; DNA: TGTGCCAGCAGCACAGTCGGCGTCTTACAAGAGACCCAGTACTTC; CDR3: CASSTVGVLQETQYF
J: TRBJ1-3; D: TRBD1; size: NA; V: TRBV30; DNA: TGTGCCTGTCTCCGGGACAGGAGTCACTCTGGAAACACCATATATTTT; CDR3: CACLRDRSHSGNTIYF
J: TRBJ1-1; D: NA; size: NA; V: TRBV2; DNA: TGTGCCATCCAGAGAACAGGGCGAGGAAACACTGAAGCTTTCTTT; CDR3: CAIQRTGRGNTEAFF
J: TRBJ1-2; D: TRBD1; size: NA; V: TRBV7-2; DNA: TGTGCCAGCAGCTTAAGGGGGCAATATGGCTACACCTTC; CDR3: CASSLRGQYGYTF
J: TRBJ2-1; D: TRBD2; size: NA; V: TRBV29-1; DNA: TGCAGCGTTGGTGCGGGAGTTCAGTTCTTC; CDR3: CSVGAGVQFF
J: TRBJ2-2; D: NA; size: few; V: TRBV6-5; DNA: TGTGCCAGCGACCCAGGCCTGAACACCGGGGAGCTGTTTTTT; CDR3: CASDPGLNTGELFF
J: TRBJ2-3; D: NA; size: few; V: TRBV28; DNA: TGTGCCAGCAGGGGTTCGGGGTTCGAGGATACGCAGTATTTT; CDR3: CASRGSGFEDTQYF
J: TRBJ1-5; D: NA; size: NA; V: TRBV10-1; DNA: TGCGCCAGCAGTGAGTCGATTGGGGGGACCCAGCATTTT; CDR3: CASSESIGGTQHF
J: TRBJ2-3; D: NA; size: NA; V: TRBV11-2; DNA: TGTGCCAGCAGCTTAGGGTACGGGAGCCGCGATACGCAGTATTTT; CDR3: CASSLGYGSRDTQYF
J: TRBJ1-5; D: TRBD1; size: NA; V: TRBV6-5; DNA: TGTGCCAGCAGTTACTCAGGGACAGGTAGTCAGCCCCAGCATTTT; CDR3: CASSYSGTGSQPQHF
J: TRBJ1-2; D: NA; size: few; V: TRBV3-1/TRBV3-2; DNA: TGTGCCAGCAGCCCCCGACAGTCCCATGGCTACACCTTC; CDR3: CASSPRQSHGYTF
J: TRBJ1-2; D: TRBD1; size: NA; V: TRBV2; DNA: TGTGCCAGCGGCGCAGGGGGCGGCTACACCTTC; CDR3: CASGAGGGYTF
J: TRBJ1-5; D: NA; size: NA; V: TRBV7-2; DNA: TGTGCCAGCAGCTTTAATTGGCAGGCCAATCAGCCCCAGCATTTT; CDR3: CASSFNWQANQPQHF
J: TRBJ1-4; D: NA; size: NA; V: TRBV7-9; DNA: TGTGCCAGCAGCTTAGGGCAGGATAATGAAAAACTGTTTTTT; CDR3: CASSLGQDNEKLFF
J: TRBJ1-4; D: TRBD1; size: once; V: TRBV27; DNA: TGTGCCAGCAGGAACAGGGGTGAGGGAGAAAAACTGTTTTTT; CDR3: CASRNRGEGEKLFF
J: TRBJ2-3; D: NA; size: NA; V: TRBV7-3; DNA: TGTGCCAGCAGCGACGGGGGGCGAGGCACAGATACGCAGTATTTT; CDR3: CASSDGGRGTDTQYF
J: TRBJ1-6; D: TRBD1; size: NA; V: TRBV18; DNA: TGTGCCAGCTCCCGGGACAGCCGTAATTCACCCCTCCACTTT; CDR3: CASSRDSRNSPLHF
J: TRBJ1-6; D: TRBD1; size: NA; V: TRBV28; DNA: TGTGCCAGCAGTCCCACAGGGGGCCTCATAGTCTCCTATAATTCACCCCTCCACTTT; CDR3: CASSPTGGLIVSYNSPLHF
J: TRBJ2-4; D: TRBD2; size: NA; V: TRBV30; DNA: TGTGCCTGGAGTGTACGGGCGGGACTAGCTTTTCTGTATGGAAACATTCAGTACTTC; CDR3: CAWSVRAGLAFLYGNIQYF
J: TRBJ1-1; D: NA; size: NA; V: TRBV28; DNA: TGTGCCAGCAGTTGGGCCTACACTGAAGCTTTCTTT; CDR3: CASSWAYTEAFF
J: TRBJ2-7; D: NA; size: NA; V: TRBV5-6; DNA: TGTGCCAGCAGCTCCCTAGGGGCAGGTTCCTCCTCCTACGAGCAGTACTTC; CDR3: CASSSLGAGSSSYEQYF